Presented here are 30 T cell receptor beta chains from one specimen sequenced in a study of Ad26.COV2.S vaccination and SARS-CoV-2 variants (dated by TCRdb to the early 2020s). Preparation of the library involved the immunoSEQ multiplex PCR assay. TCRdb took over this immuneACCESS table, retaining in-frame rearrangements with V and J assigned. Such tables are incomplete; in checked studies, under half of the missing clones stem from an unresolved V gene, and the remainder is unexplained. For this sample there are 400,000 to 450,000 clones; 90% appear just once. Less than 4.5% of the sample is in the top ten clones. The treatment or condition label, read with the paper, signifies: around 19 received Ad26.COV2.S at low or high dose, single or two shots; 5 received placebo; per-sample allocation not given. Repertoires of vaccine and placebo recipients were sequenced from samples taken on day 63 after the first injection.

This material consisted of peripheral blood, taken in a trial of Ad26.COV2.S vaccine versus placebo. Source of these receptors: a person between 18 and 65 years old who received the Ad26.COV2.S COVID-19 vaccine or a placebo.

The V and J genes are TRBV5-6 and TRBJ2-1, with D possibly matching TRBD2 (6 bases). Germline V gene lookup returns CDR1 SGHDT and CDR2 YYEEEE. Trimming stripped 2 bases from V and 5 bases from J, with 8 bases between. CDR3 length: 13 amino acids. This chain's CDR3 is CASSLLAHNEQFF. CDR3 coding DNA: TGTGCCAGCAGCTTACTAGCCCACAATGAGCAGTTCTTC.

The chain carries TRBV9 and TRBJ2-1; 8 positions agree with TRBD2. This CDR3 is built from 14 residues. Germline-derived CDR1 and CDR2 are SGDLS and YYNGEE. Losses at the gene ends were 0 bases for V and 7 bases for J; bases not matched to a gene: 3. Written as DNA, the CDR3 is TGTGCCAGCAGCGTAGACAGCGGGAGTAATGAGCAGTTCTTC. Its protein product is CASSVDSGSNEQFF.

The rearrangement links TRBV19 to TRBJ2-2, with 7 bases lining up with TRBD1. The CDR3 extends over 16 amino acids. The J segment lost 5 bases and the V segment lost 0 bases, leaving 6 bases of the junction unmatched. The V gene's germline CDR1 is LNHDA and CDR2 SQIVND (reference sequence). Written as DNA, the CDR3 is TGTGCCAGTAGTATAGATGAGGGGGCGCCAACCGGGGAGCTGTTTTTT. Protein product: CASSIDEGAPTGELFF.

In its sample, this clone was seen once. The genes are TRBV7-3 and TRBJ1-6; no clear D. This CDR3 has 15 amino acids. CDR1 is SGHTA, CDR2 FQGTGA, per germline. V lost 4 bases to trimming and J lost 9 bases, with 16 bases between them. The CDR3 loop is CASSSDKTRVSPLHF. CDR3 nucleotides: TGTGCCAGCAGCTCCGACAAGACCCGGGTTTCACCCCTCCACTTT.

The chain has TRBV18 and TRBJ2-2, with 7 bases matching TRBD1. The V gene end was trimmed by 1 base and the J gene end by 4 bases; junction bases not matched to a gene: 3. Germline CDR1 and CDR2: KGHSH and LQKENI. This CDR3 contains 15 residues. In DNA, the CDR3 is TGTGCCAGCTCACCACAAAACAGGGGCACCGGGGAGCTGTTTTTT. Its protein is CASSPQNRGTGELFF. Drawing the rest from reference TRBV18 and TRBJ2-2, the complete variable domain is NAGVMQNPRHLVRRRGQEARLRCSPMKGHSHVYWYRQLPEEGLKFMVYLQKENIIDESGMPKERFSAEFPKEGPSILRIQQVVRGDSAAYFCASSPQNRGTGELFFGEGSRLTVL.

This chain links TRBV28 with TRBJ1-4, with D possibly being TRBD1 (6 bases). The CDR3 contains 15 residues. The V and J ends lost 6 bases and 0 bases respectively, with 11 bases between them. Germline V gives CDR1 MDHEN, CDR2 SYDVKM. This CDR3 is CASSTTGTTNEKLFF. The CDR3 DNA sequence: TGTGCCAGCAGCACAACAGGGACAACTAATGAAAAACTGTTTTTT. The complete variable domain, with remaining parts taken from reference TRBV28 and TRBJ1-4, reads DVKVTQSSRYLVKRTGEKVFLECVQDMDHENMFWYRQDPGLGLRLIYFSYDVKMKEKGDIPEGYSVSREKKERFSLILESASTNQTSMYLCASSTTGTTNEKLFFGSGTQLSVL.

The rearrangement joins TRBV28 to TRBJ2-7; tentatively, D is TRBD1 (8 bases). Germline V CDR1 and CDR2: MDHEN, SYDVKM. The CDR3 is 14 amino acids. Between the trimmed V and J ends, which lost 4 bases and 2 bases, there was a span of 12 bases. The CDR3 region has the DNA TGTGCCAGCAGTTCACAGGGGGGGGCCTACGAGCAGTACTTC. The encoded protein is CASSSQGGAYEQYF.

The V gene is TRBV6-6, the J gene TRBJ2-1, with D perhaps TRBD2 (6 bases). Trimming cost V 2 bases and J 9 bases, with 17 bases left between them. This CDR3 spans 15 amino acids. The germline V gene has CDR1 MNHNY and CDR2 SVGAGI (reference sequence). The chain's CDR3 is CASSYETRGRTEQFF. CDR3 coding DNA: TGTGCCAGCAGTTACGAGACTAGAGGGCGGACTGAGCAGTTCTTC.

This chain links TRBV4-2 with TRBJ1-2, with D hard to call. Trimming pared 0 bases from V and 3 bases from J, leaving 5 bases between. Germline loops: CDR1 LGHNA, CDR2 YNFKEQ. This CDR3 spans 13 amino acids. This CDR3 reads CASSQDPYYGYTF. The DNA for the CDR3 is TGTGCCAGCAGCCAAGACCCTTACTATGGCTACACCTTC.

The chain couples TRBV10-3 to TRBJ2-1, with TRBD2 matching over 8 bases. This CDR3 is 16 amino acids long. The V and J ends lost 2 bases and 1 base, in that order; junction bases with no gene match: 4. Germline V lookup: CDR1 ENHRY, CDR2 SYGVKD. The CDR3 DNA sequence: TGTGCCATCAGTGAGGCTACTAGCGGATCCTACAATGAGCAGTTCTTC. Its protein is CAISEATSGSYNEQFF.

The chain couples TRBV10-3 to TRBJ2-6; possibly TRBD1 for D (5 bases). V lost 7 bases to trimming and J lost 0 bases, with 10 bases between them. The CDR3 has 15 amino acids. Germline V lookup: CDR1 ENHRY, CDR2 SYGVKD. CDR3 bases: TGTGCCATCACCGACAGTTCCTCTGGGGCCAACGTCCTGACTTTC. Translated, it gives CAITDSSSGANVLTF.

V gene TRBV27 combines with J gene TRBJ1-2; 9 nucleotides align to TRBD1. Trimming took 6 bases from V and 7 from J; bases not matched to a gene: 15. Germline CDR1 reads MNHEY; CDR2 reads SMNVEV (reference sequence). The CDR3 has 16 residues. CDR3 residues: CASSLNKGTGLSGYTF. CDR3 in DNA: TGTGCCAGCAGCCTAAATAAGGGGACAGGGCTTAGTGGCTACACCTTC.

The sample holds one count of this clone. The V call is TRBV6-1, the J call TRBJ2-1; TRBD1 is a possible D gene (5 bases). Germline V lookup: CDR1 MNHNS, CDR2 SASEGT. The CDR3 is 17 amino acids. Trimming took 2 bases from V and 4 from J, leaving 18 bases between them. The CDR3 spells CASSEWGTPTLYNEQFF. As DNA, the CDR3 is TGTGCCAGCAGTGAATGGGGCACCCCGACGCTATACAATGAGCAGTTCTTC.

The V call is TRBV28, the J call TRBJ1-2; D ambiguous. The germline gives CDR1 MDHEN, CDR2 SYDVKM. Trimming left V 6 bases short and J 1 base short, with 9 bases between. CDR3 length: 13 residues. Here the CDR3 reads CASSPTVNYGYTF. In nucleotides, the CDR3 is TGTGCCAGCAGCCCGACCGTTAACTATGGCTACACCTTC.

The chain is built from TRBV1 and TRBJ2-7. TRBV1 is tagged as a pseudogene. The length of the CDR3 is 15 residues. CDR3 DNA sequence: TGCACCAGCAGCCAAGCGGGCTTTACCCCCTACGAGCAGTACTTC. Its translation: CTSSQAGFTPYEQYF.

The J gene is TRBJ2-7, the V gene TRBV4-2; TRBD1 matches 12 bases. CDR3 length: 14 amino acids. Germline loops: CDR1 LGHNA, CDR2 YNFKEQ. V was clipped by 4 bases and J by 7 bases; unmatched bases: 5. The DNA for the CDR3 is TGTGCCAGCAGCCCGGGACAGGGGGCACGTGAGCAGTACTTC. Translating it yields CASSPGQGAREQYF.

The chain combines TRBV24-1 with TRBJ2-1; D is uncertain. Germline V gives CDR1 KGHDR, CDR2 SFDVKD. This CDR3 is 11 amino acids long. Trimming left V 6 bases short and J 11 bases short, with 10 bases between. The DNA of the CDR3 is TGTGCCACCAGTATTTACGGGCAGCAGTTCTTC. This gives the protein CATSIYGQQFF.

The chain recombines TRBV18 with TRBJ1-3; D unclear. The germline gives CDR1 KGHSH, CDR2 LQKENI. V lost 3 bases and J 8 bases, leaving 5 bases between the germline ends. The CDR3 has 11 residues. CDR3 sequence: CASSPKDTIYF. Here the CDR3 DNA reads TGTGCCAGCTCACCGAAGGACACCATATATTTT.

A single count supports this clone. The chain joins TRBV5-8 to TRBJ2-6; D is uncertain. This CDR3 spans 15 amino acids. Germline V gene lookup returns CDR1 SGHTS and CDR2 YDEGEE. The ends were cut back, 2 bases at V and 0 bases at J, with 6 bases in the middle. The CDR3 is CASSLITSGANVLTF. The CDR3 coding sequence is TGTGCCAGCAGCTTAATTACCTCTGGGGCCAACGTCCTGACTTTC.

The chain employs TRBV6-5 and TRBJ2-6; D gene unclear. V gave up 7 bases and J gave up 1 base, with 11 bases separating them. From germline, CDR1 is MNHEY and CDR2 SVGAGI. CDR3 length: 15 residues. As DNA, the CDR3 is TGTGCCAGCACCGATGGAACGTCTGGGGCCAACGTCCTGACTTTC. This encodes CASTDGTSGANVLTF.

V usage is TRBV18 and J usage is TRBJ1-1, with D hard to call. Trimming shortened V by 3 bases and J by 5 bases, and 10 bases separated the two germline ends. This CDR3 contains 13 residues. Germline V lookup: CDR1 KGHSH, CDR2 LQKENI. The CDR3 loop is CASSPDGETEAFF. The CDR3 nucleotides read TGTGCCAGCTCACCCGATGGGGAGACTGAAGCTTTCTTT.

This sequence joins TRBV25-1 and TRBJ2-2, with 10 bases aligning to TRBD2. Looked up from germline, CDR1 is MGHDK and CDR2 is SYGVNS. This CDR3 has 16 amino acids. With V trimmed by 5 bases and J by 3 bases, 6 bases remained unmatched. CDR3 in amino acids: CASSSAGGDHTGELFF. Written as DNA, the CDR3 is TGTGCCAGCAGTTCAGCGGGAGGGGATCACACCGGGGAGCTGTTTTTT.

This sequence joins TRBV16 and TRBJ1-5, with TRBD1 identical over 9 bases. The CDR3 length is 17 residues. V gave up 0 bases and J gave up 0 bases; unmatched junction bases: 3. The germline gives CDR1 KGHSY, CDR2 FQNENV. CDR3 nucleotide sequence: TGTGCCAGCAGCCAATCCGGGACAGGGAATAGCAATCAGCCCCAGCATTTT. It yields the protein CASSQSGTGNSNQPQHF. Complete variable domain (other parts from reference TRBV16 and TRBJ1-5): GEEVAQTPKHLVRGEGQKAKLYCAPIKGHSYVFWYQQVLKNEFKFLISFQNENVFDETGMPKERFSAKCLPNSPCSLEIQATKLEDSAVYFCASSQSGTGNSNQPQHFGDGTRLSIL.

The CDR3 sequence: CATSRETQRSTDTQYF. The CDR3 coding sequence is TGTGCCACCAGCAGAGAGACCCAGCGGAGCACAGATACGCAGTATTTT. This chain joins TRBV15 and TRBJ2-3, with D perhaps matching TRBD2 (5 bases). The germline V gene encodes CDR1 LNHNV and CDR2 YYDKDF (reference sequence). V was shortened by 0 bases and J by 0 bases, with 10 bases between the two germline ends. This CDR3 has 16 residues.

The V gene is TRBV5-8, the J gene TRBJ2-3, with TRBD2 identical over 10 bases. The CDR3 runs 17 residues. Germline-derived CDR1 and CDR2 are SGHTS and YDEGEE. V was pared by 2 bases and J by 4 bases, with 10 bases of the junction left unmatched. CDR3 loop: CASSFLRRTSGADTQYF. Here the CDR3 DNA reads TGTGCCAGCAGCTTTCTTCGCCGGACTAGCGGAGCAGATACGCAGTATTTT.

This clone was seen just once. The chain combines TRBV13 with TRBJ2-1; 9 bases fit TRBD2. Germline V gives CDR1 PRHDT, CDR2 FYEKMQ (reference sequence). V gave up 4 bases and J gave up 1 base; unmatched junction bases: 8. This CDR3 contains 17 residues. CDR3 sequence reads: CASSWRTSVVSYNEQFF. CDR3 DNA sequence: TGTGCCAGCAGCTGGAGGACTAGCGTCGTATCCTACAATGAGCAGTTCTTC.

The chain combines TRBV6-2 or TRBV6-3 with TRBJ2-2, with TRBD1 identical over 7 bases. Germline CDR1 and CDR2: MNHEY and SVGEGT. V was clipped by 2 bases and J by 7 bases; unmatched bases: 4. This CDR3 is 14 amino acids long. The CDR3 nucleotides are TGTGCCAGCAGTTACGCACAGGGGATCGGGGAGCTGTTTTTT. As protein: CASSYAQGIGELFF.

This rearrangement joins TRBV7-9 to TRBJ2-2, with 9 positions matching TRBD2. Germline V gene data show CDR1 as SEHNR and CDR2 as FQNEAQ (reference sequence). The V segment lost 5 bases and the J segment 4 bases; nucleotides outside the gene matches: 5. The CDR3 sequence is 15 residues long. The CDR3 here is CASSPGLASTGELFF. For the CDR3, the DNA is TGTGCCAGCAGCCCGGGACTAGCCAGCACCGGGGAGCTGTTTTTT.

The J gene is TRBJ1-5, the V gene TRBV20-1; the D gene is possibly TRBD1 (5 bases). The V gene's germline CDR1 is DFQATT and CDR2 SNEGSKA (reference sequence). V lost 3 bases and J 5 bases, leaving 14 bases between the germline ends. The CDR3 contains 14 residues. Here the CDR3 reads CSASNPRDDQPQHF. CDR3 DNA: TGCAGTGCTAGTAACCCCAGGGACGATCAGCCCCAGCATTTT.

The V and J genes are TRBV4-1 and TRBJ2-3; D remains unclear. This CDR3 contains 14 residues. Germline V gene sequence: CDR1 MGHRA, CDR2 YSYEKL. Trimming took 0 bases from V and 5 from J, leaving 9 bases between them. The CDR3 loop is CASSQEPKVDTQYF. The CDR3 DNA is TGCGCCAGCAGCCAAGAACCGAAGGTAGATACGCAGTATTTT.